This T cell receptor (beta chain) was sequenced in a study of T cell changes during pregnancy in multiple sclerosis. The CDR3 has 18 amino acids. With 3 bases clipped from V and 2 bases from J, the junction kept 14 bases outside the gene matches. Germline-derived CDR1 and CDR2 are KGHSH and LQKENI. Profiled with immunoSEQ multiplex PCR; TCRdb holds only in-frame clones, not every one. The sample yields tens of thousands of clones, 85% seen once. The material was CD8+ T cells from peripheral blood mononuclear cells, obtained after pregnancy. The source of this sequence is a female donor with multiple sclerosis, enrolled in a pregnancy study. V gene TRBV18 combines with J gene TRBJ2-7, with TRBD2 identical over 9 bases. CDR3 amino acids: CASSPLTGGGGRPYEQYF. The CDR3 nucleotides are TGTGCCAGCTCACCTTTGACTGGCGGGGGGGGGAGACCCTACGAGCAGTACTTC.